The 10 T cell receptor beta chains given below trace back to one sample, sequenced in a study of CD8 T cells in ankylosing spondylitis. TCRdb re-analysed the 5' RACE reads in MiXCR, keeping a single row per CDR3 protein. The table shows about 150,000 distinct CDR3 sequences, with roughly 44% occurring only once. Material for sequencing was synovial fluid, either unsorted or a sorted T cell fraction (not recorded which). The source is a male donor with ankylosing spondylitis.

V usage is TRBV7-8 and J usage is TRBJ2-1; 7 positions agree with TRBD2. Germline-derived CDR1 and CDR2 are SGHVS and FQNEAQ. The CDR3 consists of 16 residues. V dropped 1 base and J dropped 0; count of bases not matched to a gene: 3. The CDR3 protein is CASSLVGGSSYNEQFF. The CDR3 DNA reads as TGTGCCAGCAGCTTAGTGGGCGGGAGCTCCTACAATGAGCAGTTCTTC.

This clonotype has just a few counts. The CDR3 loop is CASSEYRQGGTVSYEQYF. The CDR3 bases are TGTGCCAGCAGTGAGTACCGCCAGGGGGGGACAGTTTCCTACGAGCAGTACTTC. The chain carries TRBV2 and TRBJ2-7; either TRBD1 or TRBD2 may fit D (7 bases each). Trimming removed 3 bases from V and 1 base from J, with 22 bases in between. The germline CDR1 and CDR2 sequences are SNHLY and FYNNEI. The CDR3 is made up of 18 amino acids. The full variable domain, with the rest looked up from reference TRBV2 and TRBJ2-7, is EPEVTQTPSHQVTQMGQEVILRCVPISNHLYFYWYRQILGQKVEFLVSFYNNEISEKSEIFDDQFSVERPDGSNFTLKIRSTKLEDSAMYFCASSEYRQGGTVSYEQYFGPGTRLTVT.

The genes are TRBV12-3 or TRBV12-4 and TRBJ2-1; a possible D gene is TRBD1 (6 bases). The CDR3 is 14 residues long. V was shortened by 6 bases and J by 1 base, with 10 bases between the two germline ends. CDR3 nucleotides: TGTGCCAGCAGACACACAGGGTCCTACAATGAGCAGTTCTTC. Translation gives CASRHTGSYNEQFF.

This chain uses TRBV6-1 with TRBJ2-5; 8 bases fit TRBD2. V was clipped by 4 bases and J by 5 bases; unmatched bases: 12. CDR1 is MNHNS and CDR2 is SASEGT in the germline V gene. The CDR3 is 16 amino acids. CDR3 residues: CASSGPETGGPETQYF. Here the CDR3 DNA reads TGTGCCAGCAGTGGCCCGGAGACGGGGGGGCCGGAGACCCAGTACTTC.

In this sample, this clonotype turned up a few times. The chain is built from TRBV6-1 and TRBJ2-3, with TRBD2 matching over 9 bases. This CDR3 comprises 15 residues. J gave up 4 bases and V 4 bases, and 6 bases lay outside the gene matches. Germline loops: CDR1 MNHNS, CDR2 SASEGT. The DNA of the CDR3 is TGTGCCAGCAGTGCCGGGGCGGGAGGGGCAGATACGCAGTATTTT. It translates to CASSAGAGGADTQYF.

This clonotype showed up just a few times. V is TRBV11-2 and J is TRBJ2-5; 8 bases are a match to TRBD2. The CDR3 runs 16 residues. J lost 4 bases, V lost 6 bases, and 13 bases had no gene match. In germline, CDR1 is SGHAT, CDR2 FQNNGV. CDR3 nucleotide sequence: TGTGCCAGCAGATCAAGAGCAGCGGGGGCGGGAGAGACCCAGTACTTC. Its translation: CASRSRAAGAGETQYF.

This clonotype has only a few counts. The CDR3 is CASSYWSSGSSYEQYF. Here the CDR3 DNA reads TGTGCCAGCAGTTACTGGTCCAGCGGGAGCTCCTACGAGCAGTACTTC. V gene TRBV6-2 or TRBV6-3 combines with J gene TRBJ2-7, with 8 bases lining up with TRBD2. The CDR3 consists of 16 residues. Losses at the gene ends were 1 base for V and 0 bases for J; bases not matched to a gene: 5. CDR1 is MNHEY and CDR2 is SVGEGT in the germline V gene.

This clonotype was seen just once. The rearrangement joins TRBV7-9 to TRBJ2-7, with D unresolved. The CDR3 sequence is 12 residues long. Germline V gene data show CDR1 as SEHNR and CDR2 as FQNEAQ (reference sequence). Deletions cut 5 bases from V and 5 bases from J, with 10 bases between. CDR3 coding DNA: TGTGCCAGCAGCCATGAGAGCCACGAGCAGTACTTC. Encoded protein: CASSHESHEQYF.

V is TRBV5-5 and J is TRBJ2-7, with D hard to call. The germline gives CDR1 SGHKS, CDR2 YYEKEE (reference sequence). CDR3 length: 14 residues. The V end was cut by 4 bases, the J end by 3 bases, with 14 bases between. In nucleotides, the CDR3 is TGTGCCAGCAGCCCTGACATTCACTGCTACGAGCAGTACTTC. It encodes CASSPDIHCYEQYF. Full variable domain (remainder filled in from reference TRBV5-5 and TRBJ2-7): DAGVTQSPTHLIKTRGQQVTLRCSPISGHKSVSWYQQVLGQGPQFIFQYYEKEERGRGNFPDRFSARQFPNYSSELNVNALLLGDSALYLCASSPDIHCYEQYFGPGTRLTVT.

In nucleotides, the CDR3 is TGTGCCAGTAGGACAATCTATAGCAATCAGCCCCAGCATTTT. Translated, it gives CASRTIYSNQPQHF. This rearrangement joins TRBV6-2 or TRBV6-3 to TRBJ1-5; D possibly corresponds to TRBD1 (5 bases). The germline V gene encodes CDR1 MNHEY and CDR2 SVGEGT. Between the trimmed V and J ends, which lost 9 bases and 0 bases, there was a span of 12 bases. The CDR3 sequence is 14 residues long.